This TCR beta chain was recovered during a study of shared clonotypes between healthy human individuals. Trimming left V 0 bases short and J 4 bases short, with 11 bases between. This CDR3 is built from 15 residues. Germline CDR1 is LGHNA and CDR2 is YNFKEQ. This clone was recorded at least ten times. Running of the assay took place at deep level. Authors' analysis steps: ImmunoSEQ only sent back junction sequences with no quality scores, so filtering was done differently. This table comes from immunoSEQ multiplex PCR, and its TCRdb copy is limited to in-frame clones, with some not included. The DNA was the basis for D and trimming; V, J and clone size are from that table. The sample has around 1.1 million clones, about 84% seen once.

This TCR came from a man aged 18-30 years in good health. Some clones in this sample may be carry-over from other donors' samples. Sequenced sample: memory CD4+ T cells from PBMCs. Subset given: CD45RA-negative fraction. The rearrangement joins TRBV4-2 to TRBJ2-3, with TRBD2 as a possible D gene (5 bases). The CDR3 region has the DNA TGTGCCAGCAGCCAAGATCCTAGCCTCTCAGATACGCAGTATTTT. Its protein product is CASSQDPSLSDTQYF.